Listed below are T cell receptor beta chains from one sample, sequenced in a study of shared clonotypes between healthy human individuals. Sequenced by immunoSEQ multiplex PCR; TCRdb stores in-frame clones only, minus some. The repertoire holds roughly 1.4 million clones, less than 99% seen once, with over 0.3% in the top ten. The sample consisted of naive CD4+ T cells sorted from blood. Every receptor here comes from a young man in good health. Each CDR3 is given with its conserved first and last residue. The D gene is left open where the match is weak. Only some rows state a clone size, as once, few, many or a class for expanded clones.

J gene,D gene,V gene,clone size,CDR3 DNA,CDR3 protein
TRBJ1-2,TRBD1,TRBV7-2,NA,TGTGCCAGCAGCTTTGGGCCCGGGACAGGGACTGGCTACACCTTC,CASSFGPGTGTGYTF
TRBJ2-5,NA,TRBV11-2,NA,TGTGCCAGCAGCGCGCACTTACTACAAGGTTCAGAGACCCAGTACTTC,CASSAHLLQGSETQYF
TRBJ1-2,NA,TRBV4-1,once,TGCGCCAGCAGCCAAGACCCGGGTCCTAACTATGGCTACACCTTC,CASSQDPGPNYGYTF
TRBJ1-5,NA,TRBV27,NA,TGTGCCAGCAGTTTCCGGGGAAATCATCAGCCCCAGCATTTT,CASSFRGNHQPQHF
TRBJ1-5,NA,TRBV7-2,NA,TGTGCCAGCAGCTTAGGTCATGGGGGGAAGATTCAGCCCCAGCATTTT,CASSLGHGGKIQPQHF
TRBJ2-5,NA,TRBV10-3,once,TGTGCCATCAGCTCGCCCGACAGGCAAGAGACCCAGTACTTC,CAISSPDRQETQYF
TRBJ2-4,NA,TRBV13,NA,TGTGCCAGCAGCTTTATCCCTCTCGACAGGCCCAAAAACATTCAGTACTTC,CASSFIPLDRPKNIQYF
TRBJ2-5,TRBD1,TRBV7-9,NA,TGTGCCAGCAGCGGGAGACAGGGGCCGGAGACCCAGTACTTC,CASSGRQGPETQYF
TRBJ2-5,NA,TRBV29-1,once,TGCAGCGCCTCCGCCGGGAACCAAGAGACCCAGTACTTC,CSASAGNQETQYF
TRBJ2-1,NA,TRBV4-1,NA,TGCGCCAGCAGCCAAGTGCGCGGGACGCACAATGAGCAGTTCTTC,CASSQVRGTHNEQFF
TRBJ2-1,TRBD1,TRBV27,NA,TGTGCCAGCAGTCCCCGGGACAGGGTCTCCTACAATGAGCAGTTCTTC,CASSPRDRVSYNEQFF
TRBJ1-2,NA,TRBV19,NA,TGTGCCAGTAGATTGGAACTCGGCTACACCTTC,CASRLELGYTF
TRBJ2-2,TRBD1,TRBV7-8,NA,TGTGCCAGCAGCACCAGGACAGGGCCCGGGGAGCTGTTTTTT,CASSTRTGPGELFF
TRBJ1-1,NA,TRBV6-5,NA,TGTGCCAGCAGTTTCCGACCGACGAACACTGAAGCTTTCTTT,CASSFRPTNTEAFF
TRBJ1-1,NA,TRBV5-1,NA,TGCGCCAGCAGCTTGGTGGGGACAACGATGAACACTGAAGCTTTCTTT,CASSLVGTTMNTEAFF
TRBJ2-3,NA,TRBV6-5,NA,TGTGCCAGCAGACACACCCAGGACTTCACAGATACGCAGTATTTT,CASRHTQDFTDTQYF
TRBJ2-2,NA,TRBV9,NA,TGTGCCAGCGGCAGGGTGAACACCGGGGAGCTGTTTTTT,CASGRVNTGELFF
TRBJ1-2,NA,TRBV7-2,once,TGTGCCAGCAGCTTAGTGCGGGGGTATATTAACTATGGCTACACCTTC,CASSLVRGYINYGYTF
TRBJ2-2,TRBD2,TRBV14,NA,TGTGCCAGCAGCCAAGTTGGGACTAGCGGGAGTGGAGTTAGCGGGGAGCTGTTTTTT,CASSQVGTSGSGVSGELFF
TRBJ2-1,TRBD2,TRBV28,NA,TGTGCCAGCAGGCGCCCTACTAGCGGGAGAGAGGGTGAGCAGTTCTTC,CASRRPTSGREGEQFF
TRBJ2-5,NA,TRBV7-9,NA,TGTGCCAGCAGCTTGGTGGCAGCCCAAGAGACCCAGTACTTC,CASSLVAAQETQYF
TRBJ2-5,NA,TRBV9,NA,TGTGCCAGCAGCGGACGAATCCGGGACGGAGCACAAGAGACCCAGTACTTC,CASSGRIRDGAQETQYF
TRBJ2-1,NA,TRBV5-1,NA,TGCGCCAGCAGCCTTACACTAGCCTACAATGAGCAGTTCTTC,CASSLTLAYNEQFF
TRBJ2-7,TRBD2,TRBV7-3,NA,TGTGCCAGCAGCGCAACTAGCGGGAGGGCCTACGAGCAGTACTTC,CASSATSGRAYEQYF
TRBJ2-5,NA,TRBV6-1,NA,TGTGCCAGCAGTGAAGATTTTGCGGGCCCAGAGACCCAGTACTTC,CASSEDFAGPETQYF
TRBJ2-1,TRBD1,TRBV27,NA,TGTGCCAGCAGTTTATACAGGGGCTACAATGAGCAGTTCTTC,CASSLYRGYNEQFF
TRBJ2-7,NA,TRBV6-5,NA,TGTGCCAGCAGTCTATCTCCGGGACAAACCTACGAGCAGTACTTC,CASSLSPGQTYEQYF
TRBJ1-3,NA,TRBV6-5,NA,TGTGCCAGCAGTTACCTTGGCCCACAGGGCGGAAACACCATATATTTT,CASSYLGPQGGNTIYF
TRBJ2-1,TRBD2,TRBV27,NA,TGTGCCAGCAGTCTACCAGGGGTAGCGGGAAACAATGAGCAGTTCTTC,CASSLPGVAGNNEQFF
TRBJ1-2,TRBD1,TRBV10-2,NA,TGCGCCAGCAGTCCCGACAGGGCCTATGCCTACACCTTC,CASSPDRAYAYTF
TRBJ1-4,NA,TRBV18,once,TGTGCCAGCTCAAGCCTGGACAGCGAAAAACTGTTTTTT,CASSSLDSEKLFF
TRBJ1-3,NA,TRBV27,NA,TGTGCCAGCAGCACCATAGGAGGTACTGGAAACACCATATATTTT,CASSTIGGTGNTIYF
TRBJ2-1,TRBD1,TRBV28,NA,TGTGCCAGCAGCACCAACTTGGGACAGGGGGGTAACAATGAGCAGTTCTTC,CASSTNLGQGGNNEQFF
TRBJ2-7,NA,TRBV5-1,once,TGCGCCAGCAGCTTGGGCCTACAGGGAGGGTGGTACTTC,CASSLGLQGGWYF
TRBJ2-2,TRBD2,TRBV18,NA,TGTGCCAGCGGGATAGCGGGAGAGTTCGGGGAGCTGTTTTTT,CASGIAGEFGELFF
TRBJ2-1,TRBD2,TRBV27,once,TGTGCCAGCAGTGCCGGACTAGCGGCAAAGTACAATGAGCAGTTCTTC,CASSAGLAAKYNEQFF
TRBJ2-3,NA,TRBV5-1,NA,TGCGCCAGCAGCTTTGTTAGGACAGATACGCAGTATTTT,CASSFVRTDTQYF
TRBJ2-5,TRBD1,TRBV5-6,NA,TGTGCCAGCAGCCTGGCGGCTGACAGGGTCCTCGAGACCCAGTACTTC,CASSLAADRVLETQYF
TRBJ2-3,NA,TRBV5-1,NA,TGCGCCAGCAACCTCGGTGGGGGCCCCCGGGACGAGTGGGGGCTCACAGATACGCAGTATTTT,CASNLGGGPRDEWGLTDTQYF
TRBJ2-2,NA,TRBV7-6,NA,TGTGCCAGCAGCTTAATGCAGGGAACGAACACCGGGGAGCTGTTTTTT,CASSLMQGTNTGELFF
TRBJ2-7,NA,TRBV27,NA,TGTGCCAGCAGTTTAAAGGGGTGGGGAACCACCTACGAGCAGTACTTC,CASSLKGWGTTYEQYF
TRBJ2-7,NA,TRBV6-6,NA,TGTGCCAGCAGTTTACAGGCTGCCCAGGGCGAGCAGTACTTC,CASSLQAAQGEQYF
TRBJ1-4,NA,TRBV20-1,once,TGCAGTGCTAGGCCAGGGGAGGAACTGTTTTTT,CSARPGEELFF
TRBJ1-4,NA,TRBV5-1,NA,TGCGCCAGCAGCTTGGTCTTCCCCGGCAGGGCTAATGAAAAACTGTTTTTT,CASSLVFPGRANEKLFF
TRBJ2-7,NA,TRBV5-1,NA,TGCGCCAGCAGCCCAGAGAACCCTTTCCATTCCGAGCAGTACTTC,CASSPENPFHSEQYF
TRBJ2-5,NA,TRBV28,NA,TGTGCCAGCACCTTAGGTTTGGGAGAGACCCAGTACTTC,CASTLGLGETQYF
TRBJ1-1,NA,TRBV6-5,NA,TGTGCCAGCAGTCGACAGACGAACACTGAAGCTTTCTTT,CASSRQTNTEAFF
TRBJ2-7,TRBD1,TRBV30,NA,TGTGCCTGGAGAAACAGGGGAATGTTCTACGAGCAGTACTTC,CAWRNRGMFYEQYF
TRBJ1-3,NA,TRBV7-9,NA,TGTGCCAGCAGCTTTCAAACAGGGACTGGAAACACCATATATTTT,CASSFQTGTGNTIYF
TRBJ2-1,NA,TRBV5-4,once,TGTGCCAGCCATCAGGGCTACAATGAGCAGTTCTTC,CASHQGYNEQFF
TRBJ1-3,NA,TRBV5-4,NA,TGTGCCAGCAGGTTGTGGGGGCTTGGAAACACCATATATTTT,CASRLWGLGNTIYF